The rows below give T cell receptor beta chains drawn from one sample of a study of cytomegalovirus exposure and HLA in healthy donors. The method was immunoSEQ multiplex PCR; TCRdb's version includes in-frame clones alone and lacks a portion of them. The sample lists 150,000 to 200,000 clones; about 80% were seen once. The sequencing sample was made of PBMCs. The receptors derive from a woman younger than 45 in good health and CMV-seronegative. Each CDR3 is given with its conserved first and last residue. A D gene is named only where the DNA matches it firmly. Clone size is not always given. Where it is, it says once, few, many or a class for expanded clones.

j_gene: TRBJ1-1; abundance: -; d_gene: -; v_gene: TRBV28; CDR3nt: TGTGCCAGCAGGGCCTCCAGGGTCAACACTGAAGCTTTCTTT; CDR3aa: CASRASRVNTEAFF
j_gene: TRBJ2-2; abundance: -; d_gene: -; v_gene: TRBV9; CDR3nt: TGTGCCAGCAGCGTAGCAGGACAGAACACCGGGGAGCTGTTTTTT; CDR3aa: CASSVAGQNTGELFF
j_gene: TRBJ1-1; abundance: -; d_gene: -; v_gene: TRBV25-1; CDR3nt: TGTGCCAGCAGTGACCCAGGCACTGAGAACACTGAAGCTTTCTTT; CDR3aa: CASSDPGTENTEAFF
j_gene: TRBJ1-3; abundance: -; d_gene: -; v_gene: TRBV6-5; CDR3nt: TGTGCCAGCAGTTACGGTAGCTCTGGAAACACCATATATTTT; CDR3aa: CASSYGSSGNTIYF
j_gene: TRBJ2-7; abundance: -; d_gene: -; v_gene: TRBV4-3; CDR3nt: TGCGCCAGCAGCCAAGATAAGGGGGAGACCTACGAGCAGTACTTC; CDR3aa: CASSQDKGETYEQYF
j_gene: TRBJ1-1; abundance: -; d_gene: -; v_gene: TRBV6-5; CDR3nt: TGTGCCAGCAGCCCCTACAGGAACACTGAAGCTTTCTTT; CDR3aa: CASSPYRNTEAFF
j_gene: TRBJ2-2; abundance: few; d_gene: TRBD1; v_gene: TRBV12-5; CDR3nt: TGTGCTAGTGGTTTTGGGACAGGGAGAACCGGGGAGCTGTTTTTT; CDR3aa: CASGFGTGRTGELFF
j_gene: TRBJ1-5; abundance: few; d_gene: -; v_gene: TRBV28; CDR3nt: TGTGCCAGCAGTCCCTCCGCGGCAGCCCATCAGCCCCAGCATTTT; CDR3aa: CASSPSAAAHQPQHF
j_gene: TRBJ1-2; abundance: -; d_gene: -; v_gene: TRBV9; CDR3nt: TGTGCCAGCAGCGTAGATGGCAGGGCTCTCGGCTACACCTTC; CDR3aa: CASSVDGRALGYTF
j_gene: TRBJ2-6; abundance: -; d_gene: -; v_gene: TRBV5-8; CDR3nt: TGTGCCAGCGTAGAGGAGGAGTACTCTGGGGCCAACGTCCTGACTTTC; CDR3aa: CASVEEEYSGANVLTF
j_gene: TRBJ2-7; abundance: -; d_gene: TRBD2; v_gene: TRBV10-3; CDR3nt: TGTGCCATCAGTGAGAGATGGGACTACCTCACCTACGAGCAGTACTTC; CDR3aa: CAISERWDYLTYEQYF
j_gene: TRBJ2-2; abundance: once; d_gene: -; v_gene: TRBV28; CDR3nt: TGTGCCAGCGGGGGGAATCGGGCGGTATTGAACACCGGGGAGCTGTTTTTT; CDR3aa: CASGGNRAVLNTGELFF
j_gene: TRBJ1-5; abundance: -; d_gene: -; v_gene: TRBV28; CDR3nt: TGTGCCAGCAGGATCGGGACACCCGAAAGGCAGCCCCAGCATTTT; CDR3aa: CASRIGTPERQPQHF
j_gene: TRBJ2-7; abundance: -; d_gene: -; v_gene: TRBV13; CDR3nt: TGTGCCAGCAGCAAAAGCAGGAGGGCCGGCGAGCAGTACTTC; CDR3aa: CASSKSRRAGEQYF
j_gene: TRBJ2-5; abundance: -; d_gene: TRBD1; v_gene: TRBV2; CDR3nt: TGTGCCAGCAAACCCTTCCCGACAGGGTCCTCGACCCAGTACTTC; CDR3aa: CASKPFPTGSSTQYF
j_gene: TRBJ1-5; abundance: -; d_gene: -; v_gene: TRBV18; CDR3nt: TGTGCCAGCACCGCAGGGTATAGCAATCAGCCCCAGCATTTT; CDR3aa: CASTAGYSNQPQHF
j_gene: TRBJ2-3; abundance: -; d_gene: TRBD2; v_gene: TRBV11-2; CDR3nt: TGTGCCAGCAGCTTACCCACTATAGCGGGAGGGGGACCAGATACGCAGTATTTT; CDR3aa: CASSLPTIAGGGPDTQYF
j_gene: TRBJ1-1; abundance: -; d_gene: -; v_gene: TRBV27; CDR3nt: TGTGCCAGCAGTCCGCGTTATTTAATGAACACTGAAGCTTTCTTT; CDR3aa: CASSPRYLMNTEAFF
j_gene: TRBJ1-6; abundance: -; d_gene: TRBD1; v_gene: TRBV28; CDR3nt: TGTGCCAGCAGTATTTTGACAGGGGGTTCACCCCTCCACTTT; CDR3aa: CASSILTGGSPLHF
j_gene: TRBJ2-3; abundance: -; d_gene: -; v_gene: TRBV2; CDR3nt: TGTGCCAGCAGCCGGCCGATAGCCGCAGATACGCAGTATTTT; CDR3aa: CASSRPIAADTQYF
j_gene: TRBJ2-5; abundance: -; d_gene: TRBD2; v_gene: TRBV28; CDR3nt: TGTGCCAGCAGCTCGGGACTAGCGGGGGCGGAGACCCAGTACTTC; CDR3aa: CASSSGLAGAETQYF
j_gene: TRBJ1-2; abundance: -; d_gene: TRBD1; v_gene: TRBV5-1; CDR3nt: TGCGCCAGCAGCTTTACCCCGGGACAGCAGATCTATGGCTACACCTTC; CDR3aa: CASSFTPGQQIYGYTF
j_gene: TRBJ1-4; abundance: -; d_gene: -; v_gene: TRBV4-3; CDR3nt: TGCGCCAGCAGCCAAGACGGGGAGCGGAATGAAAAACTGTTTTTT; CDR3aa: CASSQDGERNEKLFF